The rows below give T cell receptor beta chains drawn from one sample of a study of T cell responses to AZD1222 COVID-19 vaccine. Assay used: immunoSEQ multiplex PCR; TCRdb lists only in-frame clones, some missing. The table shows some 110,000 clones, with about 88% occurring only once. Sequenced here: peripheral blood, sampled 28 days after the second AZD1222 dose. Receptors were obtained from an adult who received the AZD1222 COVID-19 vaccine. Both conserved end residues are part of each CDR3. The D gene is left open where the match is weak. Clone size is stated in some rows and not others, as once, few, many or a class when expanded.

D	V	J	size	DNA	CDR3
NA	TRBV5-1	TRBJ1-6	NA	TGCGCCAGCAGCTTAGGTGGGGCCAATTCACCCCTCCACTTT	CASSLGGANSPLHF
TRBD1	TRBV28	TRBJ1-6	NA	TGTGCCAGCAGTTTCAGGGGGAATTCACCCCTCCACTTT	CASSFRGNSPLHF
NA	TRBV7-2	TRBJ1-2	NA	TGTGCCAGCAGCTTCGGGAGCTATGGCTACACCTTC	CASSFGSYGYTF
NA	TRBV5-8	TRBJ1-6	NA	TGTGCCAGCAGCTTTCGACAGAGAGATTCACCCCTCCACTTT	CASSFRQRDSPLHF
TRBD2	TRBV7-3	TRBJ2-1	NA	TGTGCCAGCAGCGAGACTAGCGGTGAGCAGTTCTTC	CASSETSGEQFF
NA	TRBV19	TRBJ1-1	NA	TGTGCCAGTAGTATTTGGACGGGGAACACTGAAGCTTTCTTT	CASSIWTGNTEAFF
NA	TRBV4-1	TRBJ2-1	NA	TGCGCCAGCAGCCAAGGCGTCCTTACCCCCTACAATGAGCAGTTCTTC	CASSQGVLTPYNEQFF
NA	TRBV29-1	TRBJ2-7	NA	TGCAGCGTTGAAATTATAGGGGACGAGCAGTACTTC	CSVEIIGDEQYF
NA	TRBV14	TRBJ1-3	NA	TGTGCCAGCAGCCAAGCGCAGGGAGTACTTGGAAACACCATATATTTT	CASSQAQGVLGNTIYF
TRBD1	TRBV12-3/TRBV12-4	TRBJ1-2	NA	TGTGCCAGCAGCTTGGGACAGTATGGCTACACCTTC	CASSLGQYGYTF
NA	TRBV15	TRBJ1-1	NA	TGTGCCACCAGCGTCCCCGAGGGGCCGAGGGATGAAGCTTTCTTT	CATSVPEGPRDEAFF
TRBD1	TRBV5-8	TRBJ1-4	NA	TGTGCCAGCAGCTCCGACAGGGGAGGCACTAATGAAAAACTGTTTTTT	CASSSDRGGTNEKLFF
NA	TRBV27	TRBJ2-2	NA	TGTGCCAGCTCCATGGGGGCGGGGGTTCCTACCGGGGAGCTGTTTTTT	CASSMGAGVPTGELFF
NA	TRBV5-3	TRBJ2-7	NA	TGTGCCAGAAGCTTGGCTGCCTATTCCCACGAGCAGTACTTC	CARSLAAYSHEQYF
TRBD2	TRBV5-4	TRBJ2-7	NA	TGTGCCAGCAGCAATCGACTAGCGGGAGTCCCTTGGGACGAGCAGTACTTC	CASSNRLAGVPWDEQYF
NA	TRBV18	TRBJ1-1	NA	TGTGCCAGCTCACCACCGAAGGGAACTGAAGCTTTCTTT	CASSPPKGTEAFF
TRBD1	TRBV30	TRBJ1-1	NA	TGTGCCTGGGCCCGGACAGGGCTTAACACTGAAGCTTTCTTT	CAWARTGLNTEAFF
NA	TRBV6-5	TRBJ1-6	NA	TGTGCCAGCAGTCGGGGATATAATTCACCCCTCCACTTT	CASSRGYNSPLHF
TRBD1	TRBV5-1	TRBJ2-2	NA	TGCGCCAGCAGCTTGTATGGGACAGGGGGAACGACCGGGGAGCTGTTTTTT	CASSLYGTGGTTGELFF
TRBD1	TRBV28	TRBJ1-2	NA	TGTGCCAGCGCCTCCCCGGCAGGGGGGGACTATGGCTACACCTTC	CASASPAGGDYGYTF
TRBD1	TRBV18	TRBJ1-1	NA	TGTGCCAGCTCACACTCAGGGGGCATGAACACTGAAGCTTTCTTT	CASSHSGGMNTEAFF
NA	TRBV5-6	TRBJ2-1	NA	TGTGCCAGCAGCTTGGTTAGGGGACACAATGAGCAGTTCTTC	CASSLVRGHNEQFF
NA	TRBV6-4	TRBJ2-4	once	TGTGCCAGCTCCTGGCTAGCCAAAAACATTCAGTACTTC	CASSWLAKNIQYF
NA	TRBV7-2	TRBJ2-7	few	TGTGCCAGCAGCGACCGTCGCTCCTACGAGCAGTACTTC	CASSDRRSYEQYF
NA	TRBV29-1	TRBJ1-4	NA	TGCAGCGTAGATCAGGGGATGGGAGATGAAAAACTGTTTTTT	CSVDQGMGDEKLFF
NA	TRBV27	TRBJ2-4	NA	TGTGCCAGCAGTTTAATTGCGGCCGGAGGCAAAAACATTCAGTACTTC	CASSLIAAGGKNIQYF
NA	TRBV6-2/TRBV6-3	TRBJ1-1	NA	TGTGCCAGCAGTTACATCGGCAGGGGGAACACTGAAGCTTTCTTT	CASSYIGRGNTEAFF
NA	TRBV3-1/TRBV3-2	TRBJ2-1	NA	TGTGCCAGCAGCCAAGATAGTCTAGTGGGGGGTGAGCAGTTCTTC	CASSQDSLVGGEQFF
NA	TRBV4-1	TRBJ1-2	once	TGCGCCAGCAGCCAAGGCGGGGGCCAGGGCTACACCTTC	CASSQGGGQGYTF
NA	TRBV2	TRBJ1-1	NA	TGTGCCAGCAGGGAACAGGGAAGGAACACTGAAGCTTTCTTT	CASREQGRNTEAFF
NA	TRBV3-1/TRBV3-2	TRBJ2-7	once	TGTGCCAGCAGCCCAGTTTGGGCAGGAGTCTACGAGCAGTACTTC	CASSPVWAGVYEQYF
NA	TRBV30	TRBJ2-5	few	TGTGCCTGGGACGGGTTCAGGGAGACCCAGTACTTC	CAWDGFRETQYF
TRBD2	TRBV11-2	TRBJ2-1	NA	TGTGCCAGCAGCTTAGGGAGCGGGAGTGGGAATGAGCAGTTCTTC	CASSLGSGSGNEQFF
NA	TRBV2	TRBJ1-6	NA	TGTGCCAGCAGTTCGGACAGCCTCAGAGTGAATTCACCCCTCCACTTT	CASSSDSLRVNSPLHF
NA	TRBV7-2	TRBJ2-7	NA	TGTGCCAGCAGCCCTCGCGGGCCCCACTCCTACGAGCAGTACTTC	CASSPRGPHSYEQYF
NA	TRBV5-1	TRBJ1-2	NA	TGCGCCAGCAGCCTAGGACAATCGGGGGGCTACACCTTC	CASSLGQSGGYTF
NA	TRBV7-9	TRBJ2-7	NA	TGTGCCAGCAGCCTCAGTTACGAGCAGTACTTC	CASSLSYEQYF
NA	TRBV3-1/TRBV3-2	TRBJ2-3	NA	TGTGCCAGCAGCCAAGAAGGGGAGCGGGGCACAGATACGCAGTATTTT	CASSQEGERGTDTQYF
NA	TRBV5-4	TRBJ2-2	NA	TGTGCCAGCAGCTTGAGATCAGGGGCGGGCACCGGGGAGCTGTTTTTT	CASSLRSGAGTGELFF
NA	TRBV4-1	TRBJ1-2	NA	TGCGCCAGCAGCCAATCCAGAGGAGATACTAACTATGGCTACACCTTC	CASSQSRGDTNYGYTF
TRBD1	TRBV7-9	TRBJ2-7	once	TGTGCCAGCAGCGCCAGGGACAGTACCTACGAGCAGTACTTC	CASSARDSTYEQYF
TRBD2	TRBV5-6	TRBJ2-3	NA	TGTGCCAGCAGCTTGGAATTGGGACTAGCGGGCACAGATACGCAGTATTTT	CASSLELGLAGTDTQYF
NA	TRBV5-1	TRBJ2-7	NA	TGCGCCAGCAGCTTGGACGGCGGGTATCGGTACTTC	CASSLDGGYRYF
NA	TRBV11-2	TRBJ2-7	NA	TGTGCCAGCAGCTTAGATTTAGACAACCCCTATTACGAGCAGTACTTC	CASSLDLDNPYYEQYF
TRBD2	TRBV2	TRBJ2-2	once	TGTGCCAGCAGTGACCTAGCGGGAGGCGGGGAGCTGTTTTTT	CASSDLAGGGELFF
NA	TRBV30	TRBJ1-1	NA	TGTGCCTGGAGTGTCACGTATATGAACACTGAAGCTTTCTTT	CAWSVTYMNTEAFF
TRBD2	TRBV14	TRBJ2-7	NA	TGTGCCAGCAGCCAAGATCTTCGAGCGGGACGTAGGCACGAGCAGTACTTC	CASSQDLRAGRRHEQYF
NA	TRBV9	TRBJ2-7	NA	TGTGCCAGCAGCCCACGGGACTCCTCCTACGAGCAGTACTTC	CASSPRDSSYEQYF
TRBD2	TRBV4-1	TRBJ2-1	NA	TGCGCCAGCAGCCAAACTAGCGGGAGGCATACACCCTACAATGAGCAGTTCTTC	CASSQTSGRHTPYNEQFF
NA	TRBV15	TRBJ2-2	few	TGTGCCACCAGCAGAGTCGTCACCGGGGAGCTGTTTTTT	CATSRVVTGELFF
NA	TRBV6-2/TRBV6-3	TRBJ2-7	NA	TGTGCCAGCAGCCCCCCAGGGGGGCTGCTGGGGTACGAGCAGTACTTC	CASSPPGGLLGYEQYF
NA	TRBV28	TRBJ1-4	NA	TGTGCCAGCAGTTTTTCCCCCGGTGGAACAGGACTCTCCTGGGAAAAACTGTTTTTT	CASSFSPGGTGLSWEKLFF
TRBD1	TRBV28	TRBJ1-6	NA	TGTGCCAGCAGTTCCGGACAGGGGGCGTACTCACCCCTCCACTTT	CASSSGQGAYSPLHF
NA	TRBV30	TRBJ1-3	NA	TGTGCCTGGAGTACTGGTCGCCACTCTGGAAACACCATATATTTT	CAWSTGRHSGNTIYF
NA	TRBV4-2	TRBJ2-3	NA	TGTGCCAGCAGCCAAGGTGAGGCGACTAGGGAAAGGGATACGCAGTATTTT	CASSQGEATRERDTQYF
TRBD1	TRBV27	TRBJ2-7	NA	TGTGCCAGCAGTCTTGGACAGGGGCGATCCTACGAGCAGTACTTC	CASSLGQGRSYEQYF
NA	TRBV12-3/TRBV12-4	TRBJ2-1	few	TGTGCCAGCAGTTTAATCATCTATGAGCAGTTCTTC	CASSLIIYEQFF